A selection of T cell receptor beta chains follows, all from one sample in a study of T-cell memory formation after mild COVID-19. TCRdb re-analysed the 5' RACE reads in MiXCR, keeping a single row per CDR3 protein. The sample records a few hundred thousand distinct CDR3 sequences, around a fifth being singletons. The sample consisted of PBMCs or a T cell subset sorted from them (not recorded which). The receptors originated from a man between 18 and 35 years old who had mild COVID-19 (a few samples of this study predate the infection). Cell type and time point are not known. Each CDR3 is given with its conserved first and last residue. Each record gives: J gene, V gene, clone size, D gene, CDR3 protein, CDR3 DNA. D genes are given only for firm matches. Part of the rows lack a size; the others show once, few, many or a class for expanded clones.

j_gene: TRBJ2-3
v_gene: TRBV4-3
abundance: .
d_gene: .
CDR3aa: CASSQVLGYTDTQYF
CDR3nt: TGCGCCAGCAGCCAAGTTCTGGGTTACACAGATACGCAGTATTTT

j_gene: TRBJ1-2
v_gene: TRBV4-1
abundance: .
d_gene: .
CDR3aa: CASSPTPQGIISYGYTF
CDR3nt: TGCGCCAGCAGCCCAACCCCACAGGGAATTATATCCTATGGCTACACCTTC

j_gene: TRBJ2-5
v_gene: TRBV7-9
abundance: few
d_gene: .
CDR3aa: CASSAVGLEETQYF
CDR3nt: TGTGCCAGCAGCGCGGTGGGGCTAGAAGAGACCCAGTACTTC

j_gene: TRBJ2-5
v_gene: TRBV24-1
abundance: .
d_gene: .
CDR3aa: CAVQGPTETQYF
CDR3nt: TGTGCAGTACAGGGTCCTACAGAGACCCAGTACTTC

j_gene: TRBJ2-1
v_gene: TRBV7-7
abundance: .
d_gene: .
CDR3aa: CASSLEGLHGEQFF
CDR3nt: TGTGCCAGCAGCTTAGAAGGACTCCACGGTGAGCAGTTCTTC

j_gene: TRBJ1-2
v_gene: TRBV18
abundance: many
d_gene: .
CDR3aa: CASSPHNYGYTF
CDR3nt: TGTGCCAGCTCACCTCACAACTATGGCTACACCTTC

j_gene: TRBJ1-1
v_gene: TRBV6-6
abundance: few
d_gene: .
CDR3aa: CASIGIAGEAFF
CDR3nt: TGTGCCAGCATTGGAATTGCAGGAGAAGCTTTCTTT

j_gene: TRBJ2-4
v_gene: TRBV10-3
abundance: .
d_gene: TRBD1
CDR3aa: CAISEGDRVNIQYF
CDR3nt: TGTGCCATCAGTGAGGGGGACAGAGTAAACATTCAGTACTTC

j_gene: TRBJ2-7
v_gene: TRBV20-1
abundance: few
d_gene: TRBD1
CDR3aa: CSARDRTGRDYEQYF
CDR3nt: TGCAGTGCTAGAGATAGGACAGGGAGAGACTACGAGCAGTACTTC

j_gene: TRBJ2-3
v_gene: TRBV7-2
abundance: .
d_gene: .
CDR3aa: CGSSLWPPPLVDTQYF
CDR3nt: TGTGGCAGCAGCTTATGGCCTCCCCCATTGGTAGATACGCAGTATTTT

j_gene: TRBJ2-7
v_gene: TRBV20-1
abundance: few
d_gene: TRBD2
CDR3aa: CSARGLAGVGLEQYF
CDR3nt: TGCAGTGCTAGAGGACTAGCGGGGGTCGGACTTGAGCAGTACTTC

j_gene: TRBJ2-5
v_gene: TRBV9
abundance: .
d_gene: .
CDR3aa: CASTRRGAGQETQYF
CDR3nt: TGTGCCAGCACCCGCAGGGGGGCAGGGCAAGAGACCCAGTACTTC

j_gene: TRBJ2-1
v_gene: TRBV7-9
abundance: .
d_gene: .
CDR3aa: CASSLTGTPYNEQFF
CDR3nt: TGTGCCAGCAGCTTAACCGGGACACCCTACAATGAGCAGTTCTTC

j_gene: TRBJ2-2
v_gene: TRBV20-1
abundance: few
d_gene: .
CDR3aa: CSASRGSNTGELFF
CDR3nt: TGCAGTGCTAGCAGGGGCTCGAACACCGGGGAGCTGTTTTTT

j_gene: TRBJ2-3
v_gene: TRBV29-1
abundance: .
d_gene: TRBD2
CDR3aa: CSVAGTTKDTQYF
CDR3nt: TGCAGCGTTGCCGGGACTACCAAAGATACGCAGTATTTT

j_gene: TRBJ2-3
v_gene: TRBV6-5
abundance: many
d_gene: TRBD2
CDR3aa: CASSGPGTKSGTDTQYF
CDR3nt: TGTGCCAGCAGTGGACCCGGGACTAAGTCGGGCACAGATACGCAGTATTTT

j_gene: TRBJ2-7
v_gene: TRBV6-6
abundance: .
d_gene: .
CDR3aa: CASSNRDSYEQYF
CDR3nt: TGTGCCAGCAGCAACAGGGACTCCTACGAGCAGTACTTC

j_gene: TRBJ1-5
v_gene: TRBV7-9
abundance: few
d_gene: .
CDR3aa: CASSVDVQPQHF
CDR3nt: TGTGCCAGCAGCGTGGACGTCCAGCCCCAGCATTTT

j_gene: TRBJ2-6
v_gene: TRBV5-1
abundance: .
d_gene: .
CDR3aa: CASSPVGTGANVLTF
CDR3nt: TGCGCCAGCAGCCCAGTAGGGACTGGGGCCAACGTCCTGACTTTC

j_gene: TRBJ1-1
v_gene: TRBV5-8
abundance: .
d_gene: .
CDR3aa: CARPSKVRMMNTEAFF
CDR3nt: TGTGCCAGGCCTTCAAAGGTCAGGATGATGAACACTGAAGCTTTCTTT

j_gene: TRBJ1-4
v_gene: TRBV3-1
abundance: once
d_gene: .
CDR3aa: CASSPWTGRGEEKLFF
CDR3nt: TGTGCCAGCAGCCCATGGACGGGGAGAGGAGAGGAAAAACTGTTTTTT

j_gene: TRBJ2-1
v_gene: TRBV5-5
abundance: few
d_gene: .
CDR3aa: CASSLAGGEYNEQFF
CDR3nt: TGTGCCAGCAGCTTGGCTGGCGGGGAATACAATGAGCAGTTCTTC

j_gene: TRBJ2-2
v_gene: TRBV6-1
abundance: few
d_gene: .
CDR3aa: CASSATGHNTGELFF
CDR3nt: TGTGCCAGCAGTGCTACGGGACACAACACCGGGGAGCTGTTTTTT

j_gene: TRBJ2-1
v_gene: TRBV7-9
abundance: .
d_gene: .
CDR3aa: CASSSRTHNEQFF
CDR3nt: TGTGCCAGCAGCTCCCGGACTCACAATGAGCAGTTCTTC

j_gene: TRBJ1-1
v_gene: TRBV11-2
abundance: .
d_gene: .
CDR3aa: CASRSFEGLKMSDTEAFF
CDR3nt: TGTGCCAGCAGGTCCTTCGAGGGTCTAAAGATGTCGGACACTGAAGCTTTCTTT

j_gene: TRBJ1-3
v_gene: TRBV4-2
abundance: .
d_gene: .
CDR3aa: CASSQDQGGPGNTIYF
CDR3nt: TGTGCCAGCAGCCAAGATCAAGGGGGGCCTGGAAACACCATATATTTT

j_gene: TRBJ2-5
v_gene: TRBV7-9
abundance: .
d_gene: .
CDR3aa: CASSFLVTETQYF
CDR3nt: TGTGCCAGCAGCTTTCTCGTCACGGAGACCCAGTACTTC

j_gene: TRBJ1-5
v_gene: TRBV30
abundance: .
d_gene: .
CDR3aa: CAWSEGSVGNQPQHF
CDR3nt: TGTGCCTGGAGTGAGGGGAGCGTGGGCAATCAGCCCCAGCATTTT

j_gene: TRBJ2-3
v_gene: TRBV4-1
abundance: .
d_gene: .
CDR3aa: CASSQVLQVETDTQYF
CDR3nt: TGCGCCAGCAGCCAAGTTCTACAGGTGGAAACAGATACGCAGTATTTT

j_gene: TRBJ1-4
v_gene: TRBV27
abundance: .
d_gene: TRBD1
CDR3aa: CASSRDRATNEKLFF
CDR3nt: TGTGCCAGCAGCCGTGACAGGGCAACTAATGAAAAACTGTTTTTT

j_gene: TRBJ1-2
v_gene: TRBV20-1
abundance: few
d_gene: .
CDR3aa: CSVGRPSTYGYTF
CDR3nt: TGCAGTGTGGGTAGGCCAAGCACCTATGGCTACACCTTC

j_gene: TRBJ1-2
v_gene: TRBV6-5
abundance: .
d_gene: .
CDR3aa: CASRTVGDYGYTF
CDR3nt: TGTGCCAGCAGGACAGTGGGTGACTATGGCTACACCTTC

j_gene: TRBJ2-1
v_gene: TRBV20-1
abundance: .
d_gene: .
CDR3aa: CSAPVRGVINEQFF
CDR3nt: TGCAGTGCACCAGTGAGGGGTGTGATAAATGAGCAGTTCTTC

j_gene: TRBJ2-3
v_gene: TRBV5-1
abundance: .
d_gene: .
CDR3aa: CASRENVDTQYF
CDR3nt: TGCGCCAGCAGGGAGAACGTAGATACGCAGTATTTT

j_gene: TRBJ1-2
v_gene: TRBV7-2
abundance: few
d_gene: .
CDR3aa: CASSPIRGGNYGYTF
CDR3nt: TGTGCCAGCAGCCCTATCAGGGGAGGAAACTATGGCTACACCTTC

j_gene: TRBJ2-1
v_gene: TRBV5-1
abundance: few
d_gene: TRBD2
CDR3aa: CASRSGGPYNEQFF
CDR3nt: TGCGCCAGCAGAAGCGGGGGGCCTTACAATGAGCAGTTCTTC

j_gene: TRBJ2-5
v_gene: TRBV12-3/TRBV12-4
abundance: .
d_gene: TRBD2
CDR3aa: CASGTSGKQETQYF
CDR3nt: TGTGCCAGCGGGACTAGCGGAAAACAAGAGACCCAGTACTTC

j_gene: TRBJ2-1
v_gene: TRBV7-2
abundance: .
d_gene: TRBD1
CDR3aa: CASSLSGTGGKQFF
CDR3nt: TGTGCCAGCAGCTTGTCTGGGACAGGGGGCAAGCAGTTCTTC

j_gene: TRBJ2-2
v_gene: TRBV27
abundance: .
d_gene: TRBD1
CDR3aa: CASSLEGQGAASNTGELFF
CDR3nt: TGTGCCAGCAGTTTAGAGGGACAGGGGGCAGCTTCGAACACCGGGGAGCTGTTTTTT

j_gene: TRBJ1-1
v_gene: TRBV7-9
abundance: .
d_gene: .
CDR3aa: CASSLGQRGGTEAFF
CDR3nt: TGTGCCAGCAGCTTAGGACAGCGCGGGGGCACTGAAGCTTTCTTT

j_gene: TRBJ2-5
v_gene: TRBV5-4
abundance: .
d_gene: TRBD1
CDR3aa: CASSSGTVRKETQYF
CDR3nt: TGTGCCAGCAGCTCCGGGACAGTACGGAAAGAGACCCAGTACTTC

j_gene: TRBJ2-7
v_gene: TRBV7-9
abundance: few
d_gene: TRBD1
CDR3aa: CASSPRTGAPGSYEQYF
CDR3nt: TGTGCCAGCAGCCCGCGGACAGGGGCGCCGGGAAGCTACGAGCAGTACTTC

j_gene: TRBJ2-5
v_gene: TRBV7-8
abundance: few
d_gene: TRBD2
CDR3aa: CASSLLRPLGGETQYF
CDR3nt: TGTGCCAGCAGCTTACTACGGCCCCTGGGGGGGGAGACCCAGTACTTC

j_gene: TRBJ2-1
v_gene: TRBV24-1
abundance: few
d_gene: .
CDR3aa: CATSPVGNEQFF
CDR3nt: TGTGCCACCAGCCCCGTTGGGAATGAGCAGTTCTTC

j_gene: TRBJ2-5
v_gene: TRBV10-3
abundance: .
d_gene: .
CDR3aa: CAIGTPQGETQYF
CDR3nt: TGTGCCATAGGGACTCCCCAGGGCGAGACCCAGTACTTC

j_gene: TRBJ2-1
v_gene: TRBV4-1
abundance: .
d_gene: TRBD2
CDR3aa: CASSMALAGVYNEQFF
CDR3nt: TGCGCCAGCAGCATGGCCCTAGCGGGGGTCTACAATGAGCAGTTCTTC

j_gene: TRBJ2-1
v_gene: TRBV5-1
abundance: .
d_gene: TRBD1
CDR3aa: CASSLGDRGQENEQFF
CDR3nt: TGCGCCAGCAGCTTGGGGGACAGGGGGCAGGAGAATGAGCAGTTCTTC

j_gene: TRBJ2-5
v_gene: TRBV5-1
abundance: few
d_gene: TRBD2
CDR3aa: CASNTGTSGEETQYF
CDR3nt: TGCGCCAGCAACACCGGGACTAGCGGAGAAGAGACCCAGTACTTC

j_gene: TRBJ2-1
v_gene: TRBV30
abundance: few
d_gene: TRBD2
CDR3aa: CAWSVRGLAVYNEQFF
CDR3nt: TGTGCCTGGAGTGTACGGGGACTAGCGGTCTACAATGAGCAGTTCTTC

j_gene: TRBJ2-1
v_gene: TRBV9
abundance: few
d_gene: .
CDR3aa: CASSVGGPGNEQFF
CDR3nt: TGTGCCAGCAGCGTAGGGGGGCCGGGGAATGAGCAGTTCTTC

j_gene: TRBJ1-6
v_gene: TRBV5-1
abundance: .
d_gene: .
CDR3aa: CASSWEESSPLHF
CDR3nt: TGCGCCAGCAGCTGGGAAGAGAGTTCACCCCTCCACTTT

j_gene: TRBJ2-5
v_gene: TRBV7-2
abundance: .
d_gene: .
CDR3aa: CASSRGQFQETQYF
CDR3nt: TGTGCCAGCAGCCGCGGACAGTTCCAAGAGACCCAGTACTTC

j_gene: TRBJ2-3
v_gene: TRBV27
abundance: .
d_gene: .
CDR3aa: CASSLPDGTQYF
CDR3nt: TGTGCCAGCAGTTTACCGGACGGGACGCAGTATTTT

j_gene: TRBJ2-2
v_gene: TRBV6-2/TRBV6-3
abundance: .
d_gene: .
CDR3aa: CASSYIDAGGELFF
CDR3nt: TGTGCCAGCAGTTACATCGACGCGGGCGGGGAGCTGTTTTTT

j_gene: TRBJ1-4
v_gene: TRBV7-6
abundance: .
d_gene: .
CDR3aa: CASSLGTLGGNEKLFF
CDR3nt: TGTGCCAGCAGCTTAGGCACCCTGGGAGGGAATGAAAAACTGTTTTTT